The rows below give T cell receptor beta chains drawn from one sample of a study of blood T cells in healthy people across ages. One entry per CDR3 protein, called by TCRdb with MiXCR from the 5' RACE reads. Counted here are roughly 1.6 million distinct CDR3 sequences, about 31% occurring once; the ten biggest clones make up 11%. Sample: blood. The origin of the receptors is a woman between 25 and 40 years old in good health. Both conserved end residues are trimmed from each CDR3. Fields, in order: J gene, D gene, V gene, CDR3 protein. D genes are given only for firm matches.

J gene: TRBJ2-3
D gene: -
V gene: TRBV20-1
CDR3 protein: SAADLTDTQY

J gene: TRBJ1-6
D gene: -
V gene: TRBV4-1
CDR3 protein: ASSQEEGLNNSPLH

J gene: TRBJ2-3
D gene: TRBD1
V gene: TRBV7-2
CDR3 protein: ASSQTGWGQIFTDTQY

J gene: TRBJ2-3
D gene: TRBD2
V gene: TRBV5-1
CDR3 protein: ASSLGLSEGGFTDTQY

J gene: TRBJ1-6
D gene: -
V gene: TRBV20-1
CDR3 protein: SAPRGSPLH

J gene: TRBJ2-7
D gene: -
V gene: TRBV6-5
CDR3 protein: ASSPNQGQSSYEQY

J gene: TRBJ1-2
D gene: -
V gene: TRBV7-3
CDR3 protein: ASSSKGDLGYGYT

J gene: TRBJ2-3
D gene: -
V gene: TRBV10-3
CDR3 protein: AISISDTQY

J gene: TRBJ2-7
D gene: TRBD2
V gene: TRBV12-3/TRBV12-4
CDR3 protein: ASSLFLLAGGPHEQY

J gene: TRBJ1-5
D gene: TRBD1
V gene: TRBV5-1
CDR3 protein: ASSPGQGREPQH

J gene: TRBJ1-1
D gene: -
V gene: TRBV27
CDR3 protein: ASSYRGDTEAF

J gene: TRBJ2-1
D gene: -
V gene: TRBV30
CDR3 protein: AWSVDHEQF

J gene: TRBJ2-2
D gene: -
V gene: TRBV7-3
CDR3 protein: ASSPSRYGGGQNTGELF

J gene: TRBJ1-5
D gene: -
V gene: TRBV6-1
CDR3 protein: ASSETGSQPQH

J gene: TRBJ2-3
D gene: -
V gene: TRBV7-3
CDR3 protein: ASSQGGWTDTQY

J gene: TRBJ1-5
D gene: TRBD1
V gene: TRBV3-1
CDR3 protein: ASSQPMDRGGSNQPQH

J gene: TRBJ2-1
D gene: TRBD2
V gene: TRBV7-9
CDR3 protein: ASSSTSGTSGLSSYNEQF

J gene: TRBJ2-3
D gene: -
V gene: TRBV10-3
CDR3 protein: AISRTPTNPSTDTQY

J gene: TRBJ2-7
D gene: TRBD2
V gene: TRBV20-1
CDR3 protein: SASREAYEQY

J gene: TRBJ1-1
D gene: TRBD1
V gene: TRBV5-1
CDR3 protein: ASRPVPSGTAGTEAF

J gene: TRBJ2-5
D gene: TRBD2
V gene: TRBV14
CDR3 protein: ASSGRGALYQETQY

J gene: TRBJ2-7
D gene: -
V gene: TRBV20-1
CDR3 protein: SARVRRSVDYEQY

J gene: TRBJ1-1
D gene: TRBD1
V gene: TRBV6-5
CDR3 protein: ASRTRTGPNTEAF

J gene: TRBJ2-3
D gene: TRBD1
V gene: TRBV20-1
CDR3 protein: SARETYRGTQY

J gene: TRBJ2-1
D gene: TRBD2
V gene: TRBV9
CDR3 protein: ASSVTSGPSYNEQF

J gene: TRBJ1-1
D gene: -
V gene: TRBV9
CDR3 protein: ASSVDSLTEAF

J gene: TRBJ1-2
D gene: -
V gene: TRBV9
CDR3 protein: ASSVGLGPRGYT

J gene: TRBJ1-4
D gene: TRBD1
V gene: TRBV2
CDR3 protein: ASKGQTNEKLF

J gene: TRBJ2-1
D gene: TRBD2
V gene: TRBV6-1
CDR3 protein: ASRGFSGISYNEQF

J gene: TRBJ1-1
D gene: -
V gene: TRBV13
CDR3 protein: ASSTAGAPYTEAF

J gene: TRBJ2-3
D gene: TRBD2
V gene: TRBV7-9
CDR3 protein: ASTPGRTSVPHTQY

J gene: TRBJ2-3
D gene: -
V gene: TRBV7-3
CDR3 protein: ASSLTGVADTQY